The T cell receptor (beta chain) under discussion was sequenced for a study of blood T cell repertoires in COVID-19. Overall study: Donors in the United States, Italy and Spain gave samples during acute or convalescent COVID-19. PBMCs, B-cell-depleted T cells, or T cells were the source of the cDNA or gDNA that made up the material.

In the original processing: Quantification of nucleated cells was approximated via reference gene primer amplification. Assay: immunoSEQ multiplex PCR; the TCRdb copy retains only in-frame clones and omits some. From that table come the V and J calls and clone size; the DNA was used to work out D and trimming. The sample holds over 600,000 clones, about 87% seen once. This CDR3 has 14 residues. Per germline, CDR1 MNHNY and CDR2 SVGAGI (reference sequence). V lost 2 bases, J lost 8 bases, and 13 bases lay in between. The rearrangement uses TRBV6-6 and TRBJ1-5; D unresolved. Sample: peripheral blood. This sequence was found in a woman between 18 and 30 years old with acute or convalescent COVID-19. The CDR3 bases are TGTGCCAGCAGTTACATGGGCAGTTCTAAGCCCCAGCATTTT. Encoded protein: CASSYMGSSKPQHF.